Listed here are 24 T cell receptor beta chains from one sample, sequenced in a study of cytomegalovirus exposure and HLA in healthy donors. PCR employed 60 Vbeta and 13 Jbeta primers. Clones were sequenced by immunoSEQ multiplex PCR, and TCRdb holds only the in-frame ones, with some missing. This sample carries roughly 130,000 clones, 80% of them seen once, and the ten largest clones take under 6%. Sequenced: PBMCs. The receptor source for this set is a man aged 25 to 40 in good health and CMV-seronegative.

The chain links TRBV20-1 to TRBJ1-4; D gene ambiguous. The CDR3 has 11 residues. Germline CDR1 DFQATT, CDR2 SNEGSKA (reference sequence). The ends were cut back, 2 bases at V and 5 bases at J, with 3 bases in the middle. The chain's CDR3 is CSARQNEKLFF. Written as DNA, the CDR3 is TGCAGTGCTAGACAGAATGAAAAACTGTTTTTT.

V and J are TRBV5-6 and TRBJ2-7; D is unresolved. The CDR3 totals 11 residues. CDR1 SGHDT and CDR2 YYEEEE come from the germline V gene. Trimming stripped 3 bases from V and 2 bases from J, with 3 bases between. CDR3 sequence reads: CASSSTYEQYF. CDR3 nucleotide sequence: TGTGCCAGCAGCTCAACCTACGAGCAGTACTTC.

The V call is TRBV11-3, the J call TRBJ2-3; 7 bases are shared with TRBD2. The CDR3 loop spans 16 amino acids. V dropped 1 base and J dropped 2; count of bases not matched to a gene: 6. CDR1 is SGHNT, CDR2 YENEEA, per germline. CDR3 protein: CASSLGSGSNTDTQYF. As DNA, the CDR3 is TGTGCCAGCAGCTTAGGTAGCGGGTCTAACACAGATACGCAGTATTTT.

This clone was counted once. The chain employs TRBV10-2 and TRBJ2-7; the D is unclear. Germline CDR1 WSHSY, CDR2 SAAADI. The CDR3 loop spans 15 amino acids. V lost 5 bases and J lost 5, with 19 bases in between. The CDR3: CASSRPGSPIDEQYF. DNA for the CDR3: TGCGCCAGCAGTAGGCCAGGATCCCCTATCGACGAGCAGTACTTC.

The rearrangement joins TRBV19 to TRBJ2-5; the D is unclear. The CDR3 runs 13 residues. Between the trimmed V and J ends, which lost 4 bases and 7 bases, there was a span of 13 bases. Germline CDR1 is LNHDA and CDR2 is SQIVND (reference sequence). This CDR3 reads CASSTAQETTQYF. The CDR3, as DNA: TGTGCCAGTAGTACCGCGCAAGAAACGACCCAGTACTTC.

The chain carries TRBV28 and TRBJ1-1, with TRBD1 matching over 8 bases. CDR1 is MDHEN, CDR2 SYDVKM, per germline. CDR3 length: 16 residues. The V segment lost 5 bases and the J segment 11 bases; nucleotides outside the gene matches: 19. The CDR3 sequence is CASSPLKTGEARRAFF. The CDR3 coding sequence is TGTGCCAGCAGTCCACTAAAGACAGGGGAAGCAAGAAGGGCTTTCTTT.

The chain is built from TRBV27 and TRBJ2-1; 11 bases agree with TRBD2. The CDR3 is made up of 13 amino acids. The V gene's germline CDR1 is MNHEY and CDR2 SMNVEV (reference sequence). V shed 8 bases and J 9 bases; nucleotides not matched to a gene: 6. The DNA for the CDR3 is TGTGCCAGCTGGCTAGCGGGGGGAGTTGAGCAGTTCTTC. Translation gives CASWLAGGVEQFF.

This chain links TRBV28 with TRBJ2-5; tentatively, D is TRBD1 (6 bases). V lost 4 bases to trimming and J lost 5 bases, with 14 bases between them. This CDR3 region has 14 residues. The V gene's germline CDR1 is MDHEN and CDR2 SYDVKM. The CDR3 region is CASSYDRRGETQYF. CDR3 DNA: TGTGCCAGCAGTTACGACAGAAGGGGGGAGACCCAGTACTTC.

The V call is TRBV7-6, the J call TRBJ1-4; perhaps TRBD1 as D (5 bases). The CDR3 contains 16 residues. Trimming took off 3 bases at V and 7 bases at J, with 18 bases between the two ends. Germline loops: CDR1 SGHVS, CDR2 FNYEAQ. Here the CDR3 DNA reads TGTGCCAGCAGCTTTCCCCCGGACATTCGCTCTGAAAAACTGTTTTTT. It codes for CASSFPPDIRSEKLFF.

The DNA of the CDR3 is TGTGCCAGCAGCTTAGCAGGGGGCCAAGAGACCCAGTACTTC. Protein product: CASSLAGGQETQYF. The rearrangement joins TRBV7-9 to TRBJ2-5; D perhaps matches TRBD1 (6 bases). The CDR3 sequence is 14 residues long. CDR1 is SEHNR and CDR2 is FQNEAQ in the germline V gene (reference sequence). V lost 0 bases, J lost 1 base, and 6 bases lay in between.

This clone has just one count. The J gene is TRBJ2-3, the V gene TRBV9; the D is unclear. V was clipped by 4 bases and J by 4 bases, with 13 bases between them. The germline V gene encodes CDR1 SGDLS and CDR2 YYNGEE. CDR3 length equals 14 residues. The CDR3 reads CASSFRLEADTQYF. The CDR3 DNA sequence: TGTGCCAGCAGCTTCCGTCTAGAGGCAGATACGCAGTATTTT.

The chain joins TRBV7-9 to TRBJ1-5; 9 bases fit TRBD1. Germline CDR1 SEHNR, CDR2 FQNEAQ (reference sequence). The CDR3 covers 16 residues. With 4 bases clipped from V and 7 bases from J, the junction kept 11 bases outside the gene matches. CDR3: CASSYKDRGQHQPQHF. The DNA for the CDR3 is TGTGCCAGCAGCTATAAGGACAGGGGACAACACCAGCCCCAGCATTTT.

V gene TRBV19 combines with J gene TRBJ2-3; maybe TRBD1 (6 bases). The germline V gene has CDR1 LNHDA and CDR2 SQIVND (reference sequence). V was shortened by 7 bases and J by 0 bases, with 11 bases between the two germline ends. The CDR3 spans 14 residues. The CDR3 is CASNGQGSTDTQYF. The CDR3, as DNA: TGTGCCAGTAATGGGCAGGGGAGCACAGATACGCAGTATTTT. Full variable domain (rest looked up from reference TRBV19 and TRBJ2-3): DGGITQSPKYLFRKEGQNVTLSCEQNLNHDAMYWYRQDPGQGLRLIYYSQIVNDFQKGDIAEGYSVSREKKESFPLTVTSAQKNPTAFYLCASNGQGSTDTQYFGPGTRLTVL.

The CDR3 sequence is CASSIYNRVNEQFF. CDR3 in DNA: TGTGCCAGTAGTATTTATAATCGCGTCAATGAGCAGTTCTTC. This chain uses TRBV19 with TRBJ2-1; no clear D. Trimming pared 3 bases from V and 6 bases from J, leaving 12 bases between. The germline V gene has CDR1 LNHDA and CDR2 SQIVND (reference sequence). The CDR3 totals 14 residues.

In nucleotides, the CDR3 is TGTGCCTGGAGTGCACAGGGATTCACTGAAGCTTTCTTT. It specifies CAWSAQGFTEAFF. The J gene is TRBJ1-1, the V gene TRBV30; D might be TRBD1 (6 bases). V was cut by 1 base and J by 4 bases, with 10 bases left in between. This CDR3 has 13 amino acids. Germline values: CDR1 GTSNPN, CDR2 SVGIG (reference sequence).

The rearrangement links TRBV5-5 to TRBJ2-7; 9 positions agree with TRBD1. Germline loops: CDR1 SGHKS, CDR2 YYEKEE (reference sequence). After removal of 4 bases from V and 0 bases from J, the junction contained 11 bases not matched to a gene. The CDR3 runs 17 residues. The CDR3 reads CASSLSPLQGASYEQYF. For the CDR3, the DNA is TGTGCCAGCAGCCTATCCCCCTTACAGGGGGCCTCCTACGAGCAGTACTTC.

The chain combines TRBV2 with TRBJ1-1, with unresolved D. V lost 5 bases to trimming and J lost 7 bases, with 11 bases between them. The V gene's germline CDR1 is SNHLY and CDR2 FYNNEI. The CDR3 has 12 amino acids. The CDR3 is CASSFVAGEAFF. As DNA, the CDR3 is TGTGCCAGCAGTTTTGTCGCAGGTGAAGCTTTCTTT.

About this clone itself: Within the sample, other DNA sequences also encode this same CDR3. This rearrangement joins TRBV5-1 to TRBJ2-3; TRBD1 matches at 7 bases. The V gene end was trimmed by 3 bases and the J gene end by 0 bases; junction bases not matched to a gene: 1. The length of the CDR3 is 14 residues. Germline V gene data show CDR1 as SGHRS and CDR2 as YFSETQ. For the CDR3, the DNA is TGCGCCAGCAGCTCGGGACAGAGCACAGATACGCAGTATTTT. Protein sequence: CASSSGQSTDTQYF.

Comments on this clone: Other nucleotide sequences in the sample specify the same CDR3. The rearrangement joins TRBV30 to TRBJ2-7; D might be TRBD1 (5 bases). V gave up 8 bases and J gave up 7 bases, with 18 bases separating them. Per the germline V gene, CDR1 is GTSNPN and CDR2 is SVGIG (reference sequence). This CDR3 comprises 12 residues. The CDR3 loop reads CAGKGQGYEQYF. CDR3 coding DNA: TGTGCCGGCAAGGGCCAGGGTTATGAGCAGTACTTC.

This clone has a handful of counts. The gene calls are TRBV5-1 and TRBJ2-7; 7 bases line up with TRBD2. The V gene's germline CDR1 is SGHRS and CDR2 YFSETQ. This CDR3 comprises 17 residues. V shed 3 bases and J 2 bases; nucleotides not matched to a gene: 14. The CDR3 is CASSYERAGAYTYEQYF. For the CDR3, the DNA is TGCGCCAGCAGCTACGAGAGGGCGGGAGCCTATACCTACGAGCAGTACTTC. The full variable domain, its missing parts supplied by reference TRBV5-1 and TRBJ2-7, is KAGVTQTPRYLIKTRGQQVTLSCSPISGHRSVSWYQQTPGQGLQFLFEYFSETQRNKGNFPGRFSGRQFSNSRSEMNVSTLELGDSALYLCASSYERAGAYTYEQYFGPGTRLTVT.

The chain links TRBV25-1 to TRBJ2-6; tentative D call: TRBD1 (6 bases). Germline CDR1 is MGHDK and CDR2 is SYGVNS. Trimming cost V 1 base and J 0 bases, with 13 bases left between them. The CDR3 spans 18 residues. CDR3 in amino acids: CASSEWHTGISGANVLTF. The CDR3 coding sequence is TGTGCCAGCAGTGAATGGCACACAGGGATCTCTGGGGCCAACGTCCTGACTTTC.

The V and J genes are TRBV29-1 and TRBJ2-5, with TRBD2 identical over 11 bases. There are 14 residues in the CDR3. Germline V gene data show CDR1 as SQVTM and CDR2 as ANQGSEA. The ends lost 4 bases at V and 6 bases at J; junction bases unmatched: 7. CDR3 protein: CSVVHSGGAKTQYF. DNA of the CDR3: TGCAGCGTTGTCCATAGCGGGGGGGCAAAGACCCAGTACTTC.

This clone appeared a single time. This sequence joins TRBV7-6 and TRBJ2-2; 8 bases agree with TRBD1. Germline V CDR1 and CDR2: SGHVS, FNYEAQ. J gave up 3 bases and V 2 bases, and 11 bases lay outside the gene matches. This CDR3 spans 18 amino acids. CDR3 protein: CASSLPKRTGRYTGELFF. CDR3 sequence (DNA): TGTGCCAGCAGCTTACCCAAGAGGACAGGGAGGTACACCGGGGAGCTGTTTTTT.

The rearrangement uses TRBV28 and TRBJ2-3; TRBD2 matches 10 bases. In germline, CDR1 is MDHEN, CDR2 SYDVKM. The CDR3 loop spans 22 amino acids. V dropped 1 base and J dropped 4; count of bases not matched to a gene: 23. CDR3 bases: TGTGCCAGCAGTTTATCTTGGTTCGGCTGGGGGGGAGCGGGAGGGCCTCCAGATACGCAGTATTTT. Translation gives CASSLSWFGWGGAGGPPDTQYF.